Here is one T cell receptor (beta chain) with its context. The assay was immunoSEQ multiplex PCR, and TCRdb's table has in-frame clones only and misses some. The top ten hold over 40% of the sample, which has some 30,000 clones, roughly 89% seen once. This sample stems from a study of blood T cell repertoires in COVID-19. Looking at the study overall: The analysed material was cDNA or gDNA that came from T cells, B-cell-depleted T cells, or PBMCs.

J was trimmed by 1 base and V by 5 bases; bases with no gene match: 8. The CDR3 has 16 residues. CDR1 is LNHDA, CDR2 SQIVND, per germline (reference sequence). The chain links TRBV19 to TRBJ2-7, with 10 bases fitting TRBD2. The source is a human donor with acute or convalescent COVID-19. The donor label of this sample is uncertain. Material for sequencing was peripheral blood. CDR3 DNA: TGTGCCAGTAGTGGAGTGACTAGCGGGCGATCCTACGAGCAGTACTTC. Amino acids: CASSGVTSGRSYEQYF.